The T cell receptor beta chain described here comes from a study (dated by TCRdb to the mid-2010s). For context, the study as a whole: Whether tumor-infiltrating Tregs in breast cancer are recruited from blood Tregs or converted in situ from other CD4+ T cell subsets was tested.

The germline V gene sets CDR1 to LGHNA and CDR2 to YNFKEQ. Trimming takes 4 bases from V and 9 bases from J, and the germline ends sit 22 bases apart. The CDR3 runs 16 amino acids, cysteine and phenylalanine included. The CDR3 DNA has 48 bases and is translated from base 1. Full-length TCR variable regions were amplified by 5' RACE PCR with constant-region reverse primers, and semi-nested PCR with Nested Universal Primer A was subsequently performed. Using the ReliaPrep RNA Cell Miniprep System, total RNA was extracted, and the SMARTer RACE 5'/3' Kit was then used to reverse transcribe the RNA into 5'RACE-ready cDNA. Multiplex adaptors were used to barcode full-length TCR alpha and beta libraries, and the barcoded libraries were sequenced on an Illumina MiSeq. The authors processed their data as follows. For each of nine subset-tissue groups, sequencing data from the five patients were combined, and the groups were compared by unsupervised clustering of TCR gene usage. The Morisita-Horn index was used to calculate repertoire similarity, with shared sequences weighted by how much each contributed to each repertoire. TCRdb itself trimmed the public reads at Q25 with fastp, ran MiXCR and retained productive beta chains. All rows with the same CDR3 protein become a single entry with the most common DNA and genes. What appears here as the V and J calls and clone size reflects TCRdb's work, not the paper's. A total of about 5,700 distinct CDR3 sequences appear in this sample, less than 40% of them only once. The top ten hold around 5.5% of the sample.

By sample share, this clonotype is medium-sized (0.01 to 0.1%). This clone's antigen is unknown. Within one base of it there is no much larger clone, and no base qualities were kept. The Miltenyi Naive CD4+ T Cell Isolation kit was used to purify naive CD4+ T cells, and CD25 microbeads were used to remove Tregs. Tregs, naive and memory CD4+ T cells from tumor, blood and ipsilateral draining lymph nodes of a few breast cancer patients underwent full-length TCR alpha and beta sequencing. Tumor tissue, along with lymph nodes from ipsilateral axillary dissection, was perfused with PBS, minced, and then digested using collagenase I and hyaluronidase. Ficoll density gradient centrifugation was used to isolate mononuclear cells from either lymph nodes or around 51 ml of peripheral blood. Sorted cell populations were confirmed by FACS to exceed 90% purity. Results and caveats for the whole study, not just this receptor: Tumor memory CD4+ T cell TCR gene usage was found to cluster with blood and lymph node memory CD4+ cells and with lymph node naive CD4+ cells. The larger-cohort validation was restricted to a single TCR beta V-J rearrangement rather than whole repertoires. The greatest overlap of tumor-infiltrating Treg TCR alpha and beta sequences was with tumor naive CD4+ T cells, followed next by blood naive CD4+ T cells.

The material sequenced was naive CD4+ T cells sorted from a lymph node. The cell subset or site label, as the study defines it: naive CD4+ T cells, CD4+CD45RA+CD25-. This receptor was obtained from a female donor with breast cancer. This chain is built from TRBV4-2 and TRBJ2-1; the D gene is possibly TRBD2, with 6 bases matching. The CDR3 protein is CASSPHGSTPGGEQFF. The DNA sequence is given as TGTGCCAGCAGCCCCCATGGCTCGACCCCCGGGGGTGAGCAGTTCTTC.